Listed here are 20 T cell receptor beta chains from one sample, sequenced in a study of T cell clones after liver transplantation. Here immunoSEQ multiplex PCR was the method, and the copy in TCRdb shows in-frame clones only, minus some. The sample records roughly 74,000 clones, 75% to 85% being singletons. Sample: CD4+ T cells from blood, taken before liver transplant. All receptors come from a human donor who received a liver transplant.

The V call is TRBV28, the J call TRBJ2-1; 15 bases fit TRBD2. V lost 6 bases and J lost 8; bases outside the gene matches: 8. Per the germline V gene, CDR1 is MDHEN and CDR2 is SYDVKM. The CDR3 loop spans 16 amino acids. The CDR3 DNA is TGTGCCAGCAGCCCCCCGGGACTAGCGGGAGGTGATGAGCAGTTCTTC. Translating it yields CASSPPGLAGGDEQFF.

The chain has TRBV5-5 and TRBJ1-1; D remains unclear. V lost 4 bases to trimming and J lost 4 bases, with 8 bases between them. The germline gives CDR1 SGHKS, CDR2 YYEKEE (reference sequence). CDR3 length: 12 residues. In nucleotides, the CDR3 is TGTGCCAGCAGCCCCCTGACCACTGAAGCTTTCTTT. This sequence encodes CASSPLTTEAFF.

The CDR3 coding sequence is TGTGCCAGCAGTTCCCCTCCCAGCACAGATACGCAGTATTTT. This translates into CASSSPPSTDTQYF. This chain joins TRBV28 and TRBJ2-3; D remains ambiguous. The CDR3 length is 14 residues. V lost 4 bases and J lost 0, with 8 bases in between. CDR1 and CDR2 from the germline V gene are MDHEN and SYDVKM.

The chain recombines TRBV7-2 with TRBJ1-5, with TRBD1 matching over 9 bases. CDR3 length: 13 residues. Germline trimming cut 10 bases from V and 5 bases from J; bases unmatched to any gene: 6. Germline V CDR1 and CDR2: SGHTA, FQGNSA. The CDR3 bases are TGTGCCATTGACAGGGGGAAGGATCAGCCCCAGCATTTT. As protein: CAIDRGKDQPQHF. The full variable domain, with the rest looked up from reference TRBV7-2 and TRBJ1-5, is GAGVSQSPSNKVTEKGKDVELRCDPISGHTALYWYRQSLGQGLEFLIYFQGNSAPDKSGLPSDRFSAERTGGSVSTLTIQRTQQEDSAVYLCAIDRGKDQPQHFGDGTRLSIL.

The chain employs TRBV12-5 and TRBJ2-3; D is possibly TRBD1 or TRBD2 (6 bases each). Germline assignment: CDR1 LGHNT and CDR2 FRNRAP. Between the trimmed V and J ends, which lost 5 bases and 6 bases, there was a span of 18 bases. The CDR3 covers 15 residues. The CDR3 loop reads CASGIGGLGGDTQYF. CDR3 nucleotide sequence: TGTGCTAGTGGTATAGGGGGATTAGGAGGGGATACGCAGTATTTT.

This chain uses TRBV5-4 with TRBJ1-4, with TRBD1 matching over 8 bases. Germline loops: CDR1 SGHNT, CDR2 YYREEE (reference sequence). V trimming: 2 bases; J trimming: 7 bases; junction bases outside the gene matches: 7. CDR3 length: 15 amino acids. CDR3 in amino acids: CASSLGGQGGEKLFF. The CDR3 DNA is TGTGCCAGCAGCTTAGGCGGACAGGGCGGTGAAAAACTGTTTTTT.

The CDR3 DNA reads TGTGCCAGCAGCTTGGCCCCAGGGGTGGGTTCCTACGAGCAGTACTTC. Its translation is CASSLAPGVGSYEQYF. The gene calls are TRBV11-2 and TRBJ2-7; weak D call: TRBD1 (6 bases). Germline CDR1 is SGHAT and CDR2 is FQNNGV. The CDR3 spans 16 residues. V dropped 3 bases and J dropped 1 base, with 16 bases sitting between them.

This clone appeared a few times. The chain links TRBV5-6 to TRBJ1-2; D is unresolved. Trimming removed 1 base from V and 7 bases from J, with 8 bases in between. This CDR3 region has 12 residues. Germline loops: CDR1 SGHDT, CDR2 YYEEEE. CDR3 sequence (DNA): TGTGCCAGCAGCTTGACTGAAGTTGGCTACACCTTC. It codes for CASSLTEVGYTF.

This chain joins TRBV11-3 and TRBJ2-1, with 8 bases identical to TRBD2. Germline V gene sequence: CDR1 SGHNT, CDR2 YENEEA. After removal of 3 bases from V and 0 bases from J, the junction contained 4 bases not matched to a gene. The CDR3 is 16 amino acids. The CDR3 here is CASSLESGSSYNEQFF. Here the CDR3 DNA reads TGTGCCAGCAGCTTGGAGAGCGGGAGCTCCTACAATGAGCAGTTCTTC.

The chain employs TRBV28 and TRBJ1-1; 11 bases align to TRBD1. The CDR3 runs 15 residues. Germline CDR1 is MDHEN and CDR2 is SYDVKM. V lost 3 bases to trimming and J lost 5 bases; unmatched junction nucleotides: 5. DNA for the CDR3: TGTGCCAGCAGTTTTCTCGGGACAGGGGGAACTGAAGCTTTCTTT. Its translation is CASSFLGTGGTEAFF.

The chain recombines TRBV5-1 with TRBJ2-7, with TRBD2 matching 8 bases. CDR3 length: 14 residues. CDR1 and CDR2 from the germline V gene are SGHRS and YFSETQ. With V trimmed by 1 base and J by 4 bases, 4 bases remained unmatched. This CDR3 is CASSLPSSGYEQYF. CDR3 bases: TGCGCCAGCAGCTTGCCGTCTAGCGGGTACGAGCAGTACTTC.

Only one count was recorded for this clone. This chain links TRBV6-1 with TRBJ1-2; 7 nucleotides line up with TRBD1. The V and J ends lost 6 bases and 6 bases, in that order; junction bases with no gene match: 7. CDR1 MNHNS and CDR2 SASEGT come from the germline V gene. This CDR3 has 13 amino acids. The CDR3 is CASRETGQNGYTF. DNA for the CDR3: TGTGCCAGCAGGGAGACAGGGCAAAATGGCTACACCTTC.

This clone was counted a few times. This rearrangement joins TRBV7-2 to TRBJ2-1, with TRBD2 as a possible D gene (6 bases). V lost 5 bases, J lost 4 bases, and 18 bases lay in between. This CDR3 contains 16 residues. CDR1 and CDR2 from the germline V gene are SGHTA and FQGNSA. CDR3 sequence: CASSQMRGHLYNEQFF. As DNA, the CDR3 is TGTGCCAGCAGCCAAATGCGGGGCCACCTATACAATGAGCAGTTCTTC.

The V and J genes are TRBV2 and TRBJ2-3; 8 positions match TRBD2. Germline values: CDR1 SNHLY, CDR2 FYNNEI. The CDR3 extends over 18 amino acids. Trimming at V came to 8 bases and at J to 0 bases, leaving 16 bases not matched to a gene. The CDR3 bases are TGTGCCAGCGGGGGTACTAGCGGAGGGCCCTCTAGCACAGATACGCAGTATTTT. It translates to CASGGTSGGPSSTDTQYF.

The CDR3 sequence: CSVERQGSGYTF. CDR3 nucleotides: TGCAGCGTTGAAAGACAGGGGAGCGGCTACACCTTC. The rearrangement joins TRBV29-1 to TRBJ1-2; 8 bases are a match to TRBD1. The germline V gene has CDR1 SQVTM and CDR2 ANQGSEA. V was clipped by 2 bases and J by 8 bases; unmatched bases: 4. CDR3 length equals 12 residues.

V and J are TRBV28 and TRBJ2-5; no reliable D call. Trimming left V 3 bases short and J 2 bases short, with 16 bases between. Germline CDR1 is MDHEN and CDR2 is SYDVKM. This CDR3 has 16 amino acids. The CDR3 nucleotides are TGTGCCAGCAGTTTGGGTAGATCCTACAAACAAGAGACCCAGTACTTC. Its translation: CASSLGRSYKQETQYF.

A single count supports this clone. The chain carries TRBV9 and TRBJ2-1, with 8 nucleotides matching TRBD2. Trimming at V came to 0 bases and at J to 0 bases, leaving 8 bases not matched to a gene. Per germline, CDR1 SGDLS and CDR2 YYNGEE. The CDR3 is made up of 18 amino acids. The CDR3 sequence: CASSVATSGGSSYNEQFF. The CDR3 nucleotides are TGTGCCAGCAGCGTAGCTACCAGCGGGGGTAGCTCCTACAATGAGCAGTTCTTC.

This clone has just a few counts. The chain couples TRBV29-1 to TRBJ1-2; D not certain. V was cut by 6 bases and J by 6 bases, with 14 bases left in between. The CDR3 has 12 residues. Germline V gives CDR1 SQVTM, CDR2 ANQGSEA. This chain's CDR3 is CSVGSLRDGYTF. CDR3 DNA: TGCAGCGTGGGGTCGTTGCGGGATGGCTACACCTTC.

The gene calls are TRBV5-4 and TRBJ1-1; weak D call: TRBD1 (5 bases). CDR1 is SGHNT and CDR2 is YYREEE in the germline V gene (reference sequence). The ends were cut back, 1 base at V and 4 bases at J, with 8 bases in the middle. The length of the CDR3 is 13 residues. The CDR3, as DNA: TGTGCCAGCAGCTTGTATGGGGGCACTGAAGCTTTCTTT. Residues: CASSLYGGTEAFF.

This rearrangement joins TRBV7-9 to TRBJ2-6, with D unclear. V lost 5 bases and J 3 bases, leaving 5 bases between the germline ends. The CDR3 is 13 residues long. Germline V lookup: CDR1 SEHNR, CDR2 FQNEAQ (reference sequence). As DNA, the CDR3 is TGTGCCAGCAGCAGTGTTGGGGCCAACGTCCTGACTTTC. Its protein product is CASSSVGANVLTF.